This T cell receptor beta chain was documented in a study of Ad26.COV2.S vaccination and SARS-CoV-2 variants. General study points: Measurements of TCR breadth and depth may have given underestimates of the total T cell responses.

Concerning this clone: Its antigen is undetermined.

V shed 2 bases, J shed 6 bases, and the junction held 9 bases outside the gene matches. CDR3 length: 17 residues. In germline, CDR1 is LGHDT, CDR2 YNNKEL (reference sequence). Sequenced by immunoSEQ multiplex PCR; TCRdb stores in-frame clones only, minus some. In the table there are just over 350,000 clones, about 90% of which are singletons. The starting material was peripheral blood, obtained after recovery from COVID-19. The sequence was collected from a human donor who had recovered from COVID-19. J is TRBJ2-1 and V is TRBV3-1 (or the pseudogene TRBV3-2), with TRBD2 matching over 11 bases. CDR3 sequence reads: CASSQSGGSGGANEQFF. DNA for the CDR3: TGTGCCAGCAGCCAATCGGGAGGTAGCGGGGGGGCCAATGAGCAGTTCTTC.